The present entry profiles one T cell receptor beta chain with its context. Its antigen is as yet unknown. The data stem from a study of response to subunit inactivated influenza vaccine. CDR3 size: 16 residues. Germline V gene data show CDR1 as SGHNT and CDR2 as YYREEE (reference sequence). The trim removed 0 bases at V and 0 bases at J, leaving 1 base unmatched. Each CDR3 protein is one row after TCRdb ran MiXCR on the RT-PCR reads. The table lists 290,000 or so distinct CDR3 sequences, 20% to 25% of them singletons. Study-level points and caveats: Few new T cells, the authors suggested, are recruited by each seasonal influenza vaccination.

The gene calls are TRBV5-4 and TRBJ2-2, with 8 bases aligning to TRBD2. Sequences were derived from PBMCs from blood, sampled approximately 22 months after vaccination. The origin of this receptor is a man between 50 and 75 years old who received an inactivated influenza vaccine. CDR3 sequence reads: CASSLGLATNTGELFF. CDR3 DNA sequence: TGTGCCAGCAGCTTGGGACTAGCGACGAACACCGGGGAGCTGTTTTTT.